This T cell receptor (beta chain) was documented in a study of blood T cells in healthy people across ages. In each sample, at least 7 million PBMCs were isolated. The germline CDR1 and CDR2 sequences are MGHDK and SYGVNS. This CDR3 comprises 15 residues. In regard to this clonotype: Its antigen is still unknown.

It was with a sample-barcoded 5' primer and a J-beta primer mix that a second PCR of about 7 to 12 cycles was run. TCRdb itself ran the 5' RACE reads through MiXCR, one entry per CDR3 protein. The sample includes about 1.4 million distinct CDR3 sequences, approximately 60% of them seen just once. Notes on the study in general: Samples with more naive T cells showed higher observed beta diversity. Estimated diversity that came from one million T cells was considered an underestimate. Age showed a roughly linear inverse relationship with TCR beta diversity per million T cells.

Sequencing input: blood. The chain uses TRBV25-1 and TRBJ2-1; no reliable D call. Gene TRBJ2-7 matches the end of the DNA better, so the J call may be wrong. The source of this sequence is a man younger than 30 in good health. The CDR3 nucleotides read TGTGCCAGCAGTCGCAGACAAAGCTCCTACAATGAGCAGTACTTC. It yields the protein CASSRRQSSYNEQYF.